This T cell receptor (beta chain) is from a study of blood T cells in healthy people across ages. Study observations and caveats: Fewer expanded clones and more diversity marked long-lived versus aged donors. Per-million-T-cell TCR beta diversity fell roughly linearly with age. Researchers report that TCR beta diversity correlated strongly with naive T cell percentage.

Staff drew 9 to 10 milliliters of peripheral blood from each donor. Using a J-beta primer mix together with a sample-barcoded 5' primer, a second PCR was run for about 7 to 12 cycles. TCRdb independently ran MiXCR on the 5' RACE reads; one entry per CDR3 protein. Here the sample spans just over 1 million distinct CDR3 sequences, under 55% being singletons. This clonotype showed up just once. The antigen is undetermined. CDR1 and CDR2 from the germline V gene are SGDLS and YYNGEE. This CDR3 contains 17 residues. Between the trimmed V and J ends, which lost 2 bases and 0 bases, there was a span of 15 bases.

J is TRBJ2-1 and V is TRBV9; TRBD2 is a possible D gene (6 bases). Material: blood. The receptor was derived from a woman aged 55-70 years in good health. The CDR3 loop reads CASSVFGSASSYNEQFF. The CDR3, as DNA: TGTGCCAGCAGCGTCTTCGGGAGCGCTAGCTCCTACAATGAGCAGTTCTTC.